The 28 T cell receptor beta chains below all came from one sample that was sequenced in a study of CD8 T cells in Susac syndrome. RNA was extracted with the RNeasy kit, and a quantity of roughly 0.45 to 1 ug was reverse transcribed using random hexamers. TCRdb reprocessed the immunoSEQ multiplex PCR reads with MiXCR, giving one entry per CDR3 protein. The data hold around 200,000 distinct CDR3 sequences, with roughly 94% observed a single time. Specimen: CD4+ T cells from PBMCs. These receptors all stem from a human donor with Susac syndrome.

The chain recombines TRBV5-1 with TRBJ1-5, with D unresolved. Per germline, CDR1 SGHRS and CDR2 YFSETQ. V was shortened by 0 bases and J by 4 bases, with 11 bases between the two germline ends. The CDR3 extends over 15 amino acids. The CDR3 protein is CASSLAGYENQPQHF. As DNA, the CDR3 is TGCGCCAGCAGCTTGGCTGGGTATGAGAATCAGCCCCAGCATTTT.

The V and J genes are TRBV4-2 and TRBJ2-1; TRBD1 or TRBD2 may be the D gene (7 bases each). The CDR3 totals 15 residues. In germline, CDR1 is LGHNA, CDR2 YNFKEQ. Trimming stripped 8 bases from V and 6 bases from J, with 20 bases between. The CDR3 DNA follows: TGTGCCAGCGCCGAGGGGGGAGGGGGCGTCAATGAGCAGTTCTTC. Translating gives CASAEGGGGVNEQFF.

The J gene is TRBJ2-5, the V gene TRBV3-1, with D uncertain. With 5 bases removed from V and 5 bases from J, the gap between germline ends came to 15 bases. The CDR3 is 14 residues long. Germline CDR1 LGHDT, CDR2 YNNKEL (reference sequence). The chain's CDR3 is CASSAWSKGETQYF. CDR3 bases: TGTGCCAGCAGCGCCTGGAGCAAAGGGGAGACCCAGTACTTC.

V and J are TRBV28 and TRBJ2-7; 9 bases align to TRBD2. CDR3 size: 16 residues. The germline CDR1 and CDR2 sequences are MDHEN and SYDVKM. The trim removed 4 bases at V and 1 base at J, leaving 8 bases unmatched. CDR3 amino acids: CASSSFLTSGSYEQYF. The DNA for the CDR3 is TGTGCCAGCAGTTCTTTCTTGACTAGCGGTTCCTACGAGCAGTACTTC. Combining the CDR3 with reference TRBV28 and TRBJ2-7 gives the whole variable domain DVKVTQSSRYLVKRTGEKVFLECVQDMDHENMFWYRQDPGLGLRLIYFSYDVKMKEKGDIPEGYSVSREKKERFSLILESASTNQTSMYLCASSSFLTSGSYEQYFGPGTRLTVT.

V gene TRBV6-6 combines with J gene TRBJ2-2; 11 bases match TRBD1. Germline CDR1 is MNHNY and CDR2 is SVGAGI (reference sequence). CDR3 length equals 15 residues. V shed 6 bases and J 3 bases; nucleotides not matched to a gene: 3. The CDR3 nucleotides read TGTGCCAGCAGAAGGGACAGGGGGGACACCGGGGAGCTGTTTTTT. It specifies CASRRDRGDTGELFF.

This rearrangement joins TRBV7-9 to TRBJ1-1, with D possibly being TRBD1 (6 bases). Per the germline V gene, CDR1 is SEHNR and CDR2 is FQNEAQ (reference sequence). The CDR3 extends over 13 amino acids. Trimming shortened V by 5 bases and J by 8 bases, and 15 bases separated the two germline ends. For the CDR3, the DNA is TGTGCCAGCAGCCCCCTATGGCAGGGGGAAGCTTTCTTT. Its translation is CASSPLWQGEAFF.

The chain links TRBV12-3 or TRBV12-4 to TRBJ2-5, with 7 bases matching TRBD2. The CDR3 is 14 amino acids. V was pared by 3 bases and J by 2 bases, with 3 bases of the junction left unmatched. CDR3: CASSFGLGQETQYF. The CDR3 DNA reads TGTGCCAGCAGTTTCGGACTAGGGCAAGAGACCCAGTACTTC.

The genes are TRBV25-1 and TRBJ2-6; 8 nucleotides align to TRBD1. Germline lookup yields CDR1 MGHDK and CDR2 SYGVNS. There are 20 residues in the CDR3. Trimming took 1 base from V and 0 from J; bases not matched to a gene: 11. CDR3 amino acids: CASSEFQGAVGVSGANVLTF. The CDR3 DNA sequence: TGTGCCAGCAGTGAATTCCAGGGGGCCGTCGGAGTCTCTGGGGCCAACGTCCTGACTTTC.

This chain links TRBV7-2 with TRBJ2-5; D gene unclear. V was clipped by 3 bases and J by 5 bases, with 10 bases between them. Per the germline V gene, CDR1 is SGHTA and CDR2 is FQGNSA. The CDR3 consists of 13 residues. The CDR3 bases are TGTGCCAGCAGCTTTTCTAGGGTTGAGACCCAGTACTTC. Amino acid sequence: CASSFSRVETQYF.

CDR3 coding DNA: TGTGCCAGTAGTATCGGTAATCAGCCCCAGCATTTT. Protein sequence: CASSIGNQPQHF. V usage is TRBV19 and J usage is TRBJ1-5; D not certain. Germline assignment: CDR1 LNHDA and CDR2 SQIVND (reference sequence). The CDR3 extends over 12 amino acids. The V and J ends lost 3 bases and 4 bases respectively, with 4 bases between them.

This clonotype came up once. The CDR3 region is CAGQGGRTDTQYF. The CDR3 DNA follows: TGTGCCGGCCAGGGTGGGCGCACAGATACGCAGTATTTT. The chain carries TRBV30 and TRBJ2-3, with D maybe TRBD1 (5 bases). The CDR3 covers 13 residues. V was shortened by 8 bases and J by 1 base, with 13 bases between the two germline ends. CDR1 is GTSNPN and CDR2 is SVGIG in the germline V gene (reference sequence).

CDR3 coding DNA: TGTGCCAGCAGCTCCTCGCCGACAGACCCCTATGGCTACACCTTC. It translates to CASSSSPTDPYGYTF. This chain connects TRBV5-6 to TRBJ1-2; tentatively, D is TRBD1 (5 bases). The germline gives CDR1 SGHDT, CDR2 YYEEEE. The CDR3 consists of 15 residues. V was cut by 3 bases and J by 4 bases, with 16 bases left in between.

The chain employs TRBV4-2 and TRBJ2-1, with 11 bases matching TRBD2. This CDR3 has 16 amino acids. V dropped 0 bases and J dropped 8; count of bases not matched to a gene: 6. The germline CDR1 and CDR2 sequences are LGHNA and YNFKEQ. The CDR3 nucleotides read TGTGCCAGCAGCCAAGAACTAGCGGGAGTAGGCTATGAGCAGTTCTTC. Protein: CASSQELAGVGYEQFF.

The chain recombines TRBV25-1 with TRBJ1-1; D might be TRBD1 (6 bases). In germline, CDR1 is MGHDK, CDR2 SYGVNS. V gave up 3 bases and J gave up 5 bases, with 19 bases separating them. CDR3 length equals 16 residues. The chain's CDR3 is CASSDLSNQGRTEAFF. In nucleotides, the CDR3 is TGTGCCAGCAGTGATCTCTCGAACCAGGGGAGGACTGAAGCTTTCTTT.

The chain joins TRBV2 to TRBJ1-5; tentatively, D is TRBD1 (5 bases). This CDR3 spans 14 amino acids. From germline, CDR1 is SNHLY and CDR2 FYNNEI. Trimming left V 6 bases short and J 4 bases short, with 13 bases between. CDR3 region: CASSAGLVNQPQHF. The CDR3 nucleotides read TGTGCCAGCAGCGCGGGACTCGTAAATCAGCCCCAGCATTTT.

The chain links TRBV20-1 to TRBJ2-2, with D perhaps TRBD2 (6 bases). Trimming took 3 bases from V and 6 from J, leaving 17 bases between them. Germline CDR1 and CDR2: DFQATT and SNEGSKA (reference sequence). The CDR3 covers 15 residues. Here the CDR3 reads CSARDPGTQSGELFF. The CDR3 coding sequence is TGCAGTGCTAGGGATCCCGGGACTCAATCCGGGGAGCTGTTTTTT.

J is TRBJ1-4 and V is TRBV5-1; D gene uncertain. Germline lookup yields CDR1 SGHRS and CDR2 YFSETQ. The V and J ends lost 2 bases and 0 bases respectively, with 5 bases between them. The CDR3 is made up of 14 amino acids. CDR3 in DNA: TGCGCCAGCAGCTTCGGGCCAACTAATGAAAAACTGTTTTTT. This gives the protein CASSFGPTNEKLFF.

This clonotype was found once. V gene TRBV5-6 combines with J gene TRBJ1-1, with 8 bases matching TRBD1. V dropped 3 bases and J dropped 5; count of bases not matched to a gene: 6. The CDR3 loop spans 14 amino acids. Per the germline V gene, CDR1 is SGHDT and CDR2 is YYEEEE. CDR3 in amino acids: CASSYRQGTTEAFF. For the CDR3, the DNA is TGTGCCAGCAGCTACCGACAGGGGACGACTGAAGCTTTCTTT.

The chain joins TRBV9 to TRBJ1-1; no firm D call. Trimming pared 0 bases from V and 2 bases from J, leaving 8 bases between. The CDR3 spans 14 residues. CDR1 and CDR2 from the germline V gene are SGDLS and YYNGEE. The CDR3 protein is CASSVATANTEAFF. CDR3 sequence (DNA): TGTGCCAGCAGCGTAGCCACGGCCAACACTGAAGCTTTCTTT.

This clonotype was seen just once. The chain uses TRBV29-1 and TRBJ2-3; TRBD2 might be the D (6 bases). This CDR3 region has 13 residues. The germline V gene encodes CDR1 SQVTM and CDR2 ANQGSEA. V was clipped by 2 bases and J by 2 bases, with 8 bases between them. This chain's CDR3 is CSVEPGATDTQYF. Here the CDR3 DNA reads TGCAGCGTTGAACCGGGAGCCACAGATACGCAGTATTTT.

The V and J genes are TRBV7-8 and TRBJ1-2; the D is unclear. Deletions cut 5 bases from V and 8 bases from J, with 18 bases between. CDR3 length: 14 residues. Per the germline V gene, CDR1 is SGHVS and CDR2 is FQNEAQ. Here the CDR3 reads CASSLRGELGGYTF. In nucleotides, the CDR3 is TGTGCCAGCAGCCTCCGGGGTGAGCTAGGAGGCTACACCTTC.

This chain's CDR3 is CASSRQGELFF. The CDR3, as DNA: TGTGCCAGCTCCCGCCAAGGGGAGCTGTTTTTT. V usage is TRBV7-9 and J usage is TRBJ2-2; D gene ambiguous. Germline CDR1 is SEHNR and CDR2 is FQNEAQ (reference sequence). With 8 bases removed from V and 8 bases from J, the gap between germline ends came to 9 bases. The CDR3 runs to 11 residues.

V usage is TRBV3-1 and J usage is TRBJ2-2, with TRBD1 matching over 8 bases. After removal of 4 bases from V and 8 bases from J, the junction contained 9 bases not matched to a gene. Germline V gene data show CDR1 as LGHDT and CDR2 as YNNKEL (reference sequence). CDR3 length equals 15 residues. CDR3 DNA sequence: TGTGCCAGCAGCCTTCAGACAGGGGAATTGGGGGAGCTGTTTTTT. Translating it yields CASSLQTGELGELFF. Full variable domain (remainder filled in from reference TRBV3-1 and TRBJ2-2): DTAVSQTPKYLVTQMGNDKSIKCEQNLGHDTMYWYKQDSKKFLKIMFSYNNKELIINETVPNRFSPKSPDKAHLNLHINSLELGDSAVYFCASSLQTGELGELFFGEGSRLTVL.

V and J are TRBV20-1 and TRBJ2-3; no clear D. The CDR3 is 12 residues long. Germline loops: CDR1 DFQATT, CDR2 SNEGSKA (reference sequence). V gave up 0 bases and J gave up 2 bases, with 3 bases separating them. CDR3 in amino acids: CSARDPTDTQYF. CDR3 DNA: TGCAGTGCTAGAGATCCCACAGATACGCAGTATTTT.

The CDR3 region is CASSSRHLAAGNTIYF. In nucleotides, the CDR3 is TGTGCCAGCAGCTCCCGACATTTGGCAGCTGGAAACACCATATATTTT. V gene TRBV13 combines with J gene TRBJ1-3, with D hard to call. CDR3 length: 16 residues. Trimming removed 4 bases from V and 2 bases from J, with 15 bases in between. Germline loops: CDR1 PRHDT, CDR2 FYEKMQ (reference sequence).

The chain links TRBV20-1 to TRBJ2-7; 8 nucleotides line up with TRBD1. This CDR3 region has 13 residues. CDR1 is DFQATT and CDR2 is SNEGSKA in the germline V gene (reference sequence). V dropped 7 bases and J dropped 3; count of bases not matched to a gene: 8. CDR3 nucleotide sequence: TGCAGTGAGAGACCAGGGGGCCACTACGAGCAGTACTTC. Residues: CSERPGGHYEQYF.

This clonotype was detected only a few times. This chain links TRBV18 with TRBJ1-1; the D gene is possibly TRBD1 (5 bases). The germline V and J ends were trimmed by 8 bases and 1 base, with 8 bases remaining between them. The CDR3 runs to 12 residues. The germline V gene encodes CDR1 KGHSH and CDR2 LQKENI. This chain's CDR3 is CASRGPNTEAFF. CDR3 in DNA: TGTGCCAGCAGGGGCCCGAACACTGAAGCTTTCTTT. Full variable domain (remainder filled in from reference TRBV18 and TRBJ1-1): NAGVMQNPRHLVRRRGQEARLRCSPMKGHSHVYWYRQLPEEGLKFMVYLQKENIIDESGMPKERFSAEFPKEGPSILRIQQVVRGDSAAYFCASRGPNTEAFFGQGTRLTVV.

As DNA, the CDR3 is TGTGCCAGCACCCCCGGACAGTTCTCTGGGGCCAACGTCCTGACTTTC. Its protein is CASTPGQFSGANVLTF. The chain employs TRBV28 and TRBJ2-6; a weak D match, TRBD1 (6 bases). This CDR3 contains 16 residues. CDR1 and CDR2 from the germline V gene are MDHEN and SYDVKM. The V and J ends lost 7 bases and 0 bases respectively, with 13 bases between them.